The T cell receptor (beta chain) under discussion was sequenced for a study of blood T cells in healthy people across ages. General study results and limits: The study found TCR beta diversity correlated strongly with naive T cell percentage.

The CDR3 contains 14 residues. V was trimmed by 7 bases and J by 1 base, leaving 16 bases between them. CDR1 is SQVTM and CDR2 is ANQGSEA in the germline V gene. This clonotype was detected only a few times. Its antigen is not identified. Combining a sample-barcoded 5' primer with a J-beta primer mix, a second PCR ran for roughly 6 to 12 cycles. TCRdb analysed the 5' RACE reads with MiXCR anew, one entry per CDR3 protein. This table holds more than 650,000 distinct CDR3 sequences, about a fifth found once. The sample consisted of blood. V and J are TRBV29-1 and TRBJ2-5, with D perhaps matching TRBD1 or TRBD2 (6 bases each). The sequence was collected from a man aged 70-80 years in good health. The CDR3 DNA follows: TGCAGCGCCGAGGGGGGAAGACGCCAAGAGACCCAGTACTTC. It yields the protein CSAEGGRRQETQYF.